This passage covers 22 T cell receptor beta chains from one sample sequenced in a study of blood T cell repertoires in COVID-19. Clones were sequenced by immunoSEQ multiplex PCR, and TCRdb holds only the in-frame ones, with some missing. There are over 70,000 clones in the sample; approximately 85% occur only once, and 9.5% to 12% lies in the top ten. The sequenced material came from peripheral blood. The receptors derive from a man aged 55 to 69 with COVID-19, enrolled during active disease.

The V gene is TRBV5-5, the J gene TRBJ1-1, with unresolved D. Per the germline V gene, CDR1 is SGHKS and CDR2 is YYEKEE (reference sequence). The CDR3 totals 15 residues. V lost 3 bases, J lost 3 bases, and 15 bases lay in between. CDR3 sequence (DNA): TGTGCCAGCAGCTCGGGAGGGATCGCCTACACTGAAGCTTTCTTT. Its protein is CASSSGGIAYTEAFF.

CDR3 loop: CAISKTSGRAQTQYF. CDR3 bases: TGTGCCATCAGTAAGACTAGCGGGAGGGCGCAGACCCAGTACTTC. The rearrangement joins TRBV10-3 to TRBJ2-5; 14 bases map to TRBD2. This CDR3 has 15 amino acids. Germline loops: CDR1 ENHRY, CDR2 SYGVKD. V dropped 5 bases and J dropped 6; count of bases not matched to a gene: 5.

This chain links TRBV11-3 with TRBJ2-1; a possible D gene is TRBD1 (5 bases). There are 14 residues in the CDR3. V was trimmed by 3 bases and J by 9 bases, leaving 15 bases between them. Germline CDR1 is SGHNT and CDR2 is YENEEA. The CDR3 coding sequence is TGTGCCAGCAGCTTCAGAACAGGTCAGGGTGAGCAGTTCTTC. The encoded protein is CASSFRTGQGEQFF.

The chain uses TRBV2 and TRBJ1-4, with D tentatively TRBD1 (6 bases). The V end lost 6 bases, the J end lost 7 bases, and 9 bases lay between the germline ends. The CDR3 has 12 residues. The germline CDR1 and CDR2 sequences are SNHLY and FYNNEI. DNA for the CDR3: TGTGCCAGCAGGGAGGACAGTGAAAAACTGTTTTTT. Translation gives CASREDSEKLFF.

This clone was recorded once. The chain combines TRBV7-2 with TRBJ1-2, with TRBD1 matching 7 bases. This CDR3 is built from 13 residues. J lost 6 bases, V lost 2 bases, and 3 bases had no gene match. Germline-derived CDR1 and CDR2 are SGHTA and FQGNSA. The chain's CDR3 is CASSLPTGDGYTF. Here the CDR3 DNA reads TGTGCCAGCAGCTTACCCACAGGGGATGGCTACACCTTC.

The chain has TRBV2 and TRBJ2-1; the D gene is possibly TRBD2 (5 bases). Germline CDR1 reads SNHLY; CDR2 reads FYNNEI. The CDR3 is 14 amino acids. Trimming removed 2 bases at V and 14 bases at J, with 19 bases between. CDR3 sequence: CASSELVSLAQKFF. Written as DNA, the CDR3 is TGTGCCAGCAGTGAATTGGTTTCCCTAGCCCAGAAGTTCTTC.

The chain uses TRBV18 and TRBJ2-7, with 8 bases lining up with TRBD2. Germline V gene data show CDR1 as KGHSH and CDR2 as LQKENI. Losses at the gene ends were 1 base for V and 3 bases for J; bases not matched to a gene: 8. The CDR3 consists of 16 residues. CDR3 in amino acids: CASSPQPGLGGYEQYF. The CDR3 DNA reads as TGTGCCAGCTCACCACAACCGGGACTAGGCGGCTACGAGCAGTACTTC. The entire variable domain, with the rest obtained from reference TRBV18 and TRBJ2-7, is as follows: NAGVMQNPRHLVRRRGQEARLRCSPMKGHSHVYWYRQLPEEGLKFMVYLQKENIIDESGMPKERFSAEFPKEGPSILRIQQVVRGDSAAYFCASSPQPGLGGYEQYFGPGTRLTVT.

The genes are TRBV7-6 and TRBJ1-4; no clear D. CDR1 SGHVS and CDR2 FNYEAQ come from the germline V gene. V shed 2 bases and J shed 8 bases, with 9 bases lying between them. There are 13 residues in the CDR3. CDR3 residues: CASSLSRREKLFF. The CDR3 DNA follows: TGTGCCAGCAGCTTATCCCGGCGGGAAAAACTGTTTTTT.

The CDR3 protein is CASSQDFDIEAFF. CDR3 in DNA: TGCGCCAGCAGCCAAGATTTTGACATTGAAGCTTTCTTT. The chain carries TRBV4-1 and TRBJ1-1; D is uncertain. Germline CDR1 is MGHRA and CDR2 is YSYEKL. CDR3 size: 13 residues. Deletions cut 0 bases from V and 7 bases from J, with 9 bases between.

The chain is built from TRBV2 and TRBJ2-5; D is uncertain. V was trimmed by 3 bases and J by 6 bases, leaving 2 bases between them. CDR3 length equals 10 residues. CDR1 and CDR2 (germline): SNHLY, FYNNEI. CDR3 bases: TGTGCCAGCAGTGATAAGACCCAGTACTTC. It yields the protein CASSDKTQYF.

The chain has TRBV6-5 and TRBJ1-5; perhaps TRBD1 as D (5 bases). Germline assignment: CDR1 MNHEY and CDR2 SVGAGI. Between the trimmed V and J ends, which lost 5 bases and 3 bases, there was a span of 14 bases. The CDR3 consists of 15 residues. The CDR3 reads CASSKYSGLNQPQHF. In DNA form, the CDR3 reads TGTGCCAGCAGTAAATACTCAGGGCTCAATCAGCCCCAGCATTTT.

V usage is TRBV30 and J usage is TRBJ2-1; 8 nucleotides agree with TRBD2. The CDR3 is 13 amino acids. Germline CDR1 GTSNPN, CDR2 SVGIG (reference sequence). Here the CDR3 reads CAHSSGYYNEQFF. The CDR3 bases are TGTGCTCATTCTAGCGGGTACTACAATGAGCAGTTCTTC.

The rearrangement links TRBV7-9 to TRBJ1-4; D gene ambiguous. Germline CDR1 reads SEHNR; CDR2 reads FQNEAQ (reference sequence). Trimming pared 1 base from V and 3 bases from J, leaving 6 bases between. The CDR3 has 14 amino acids. The DNA for the CDR3 is TGTGCCAGCAGCTTAGGGCAGTCTAATGAAAAACTGTTTTTT. Translation gives CASSLGQSNEKLFF. The full variable domain, its missing parts supplied by reference TRBV7-9 and TRBJ1-4, is DTGVSQNPRHKITKRGQNVTFRCDPISEHNRLYWYRQTLGQGPEFLTYFQNEAQLEKSRLLSDRFSAERPKGSFSTLEIQRTEQGDSAMYLCASSLGQSNEKLFFGSGTQLSVL.

The rearrangement links TRBV5-6 to TRBJ2-1; possibly TRBD2 for D (5 bases). The germline CDR1 and CDR2 sequences are SGHDT and YYEEEE. V lost 0 bases and J 15 bases, leaving 16 bases between the germline ends. This CDR3 has 13 amino acids. DNA of the CDR3: TGTGCCAGCAGCTTGGTCCTAGCACCGATGGGGTTCTTC. Encoded protein: CASSLVLAPMGFF.

The V gene is TRBV6-5, the J gene TRBJ1-2; D might be TRBD1 (5 bases). This CDR3 spans 14 amino acids. The ends were cut back, 5 bases at V and 4 bases at J, with 14 bases in the middle. Germline CDR1 MNHEY, CDR2 SVGAGI. As DNA, the CDR3 is TGTGCCAGCAGTCTCAGGGCGACCCGCTATGGCTACACCTTC. The encoded protein is CASSLRATRYGYTF.

This clone was counted once. The rearrangement uses TRBV11-2 and TRBJ2-2; D ambiguous. This CDR3 comprises 14 residues. Germline-derived CDR1 and CDR2 are SGHAT and FQNNGV. The V gene lost 5 bases and the J gene lost 6 bases, with 13 bases spanning the gap. CDR3 sequence reads: CASSEENDSGELFF. The CDR3 DNA sequence: TGTGCCAGCAGCGAGGAAAACGATTCCGGGGAGCTGTTTTTT.

The chain carries TRBV6-1 and TRBJ1-5; 8 bases line up with TRBD1. V shed 1 base, J shed 4 bases, and the junction held 15 bases outside the gene matches. CDR1 is MNHNS and CDR2 is SASEGT in the germline V gene. The length of the CDR3 is 19 residues. CDR3 DNA sequence: TGTGCCAGCAGTGAAGGGCTCGTAGGTGGACAGGGTGGTAATCAGCCCCAGCATTTT. Translation: CASSEGLVGGQGGNQPQHF.

This chain joins TRBV2 and TRBJ2-1, with a tentative D call TRBD2 (6 bases). The CDR3 is 15 amino acids. Germline V CDR1 and CDR2: SNHLY, FYNNEI. Trimming took off 4 bases at V and 3 bases at J, with 13 bases between the two ends. CDR3 loop: CASSAGRGDYNEQFF. The CDR3 DNA is TGTGCCAGCAGTGCAGGGCGGGGAGACTACAATGAGCAGTTCTTC.

V gene TRBV7-9 combines with J gene TRBJ2-1, with TRBD2 matching over 7 bases. The CDR3 loop spans 14 amino acids. CDR1 is SEHNR, CDR2 FQNEAQ, per germline (reference sequence). The V segment lost 4 bases and the J segment 5 bases; nucleotides outside the gene matches: 5. Here the CDR3 reads CASSYETSNNEQFF. The CDR3 nucleotides read TGTGCCAGCAGCTATGAGACTAGCAACAATGAGCAGTTCTTC.

V gene TRBV5-1 combines with J gene TRBJ2-7, with 7 bases aligning to TRBD1. The CDR3 length is 17 residues. The junction had 13 bases not matched to a gene; V was cut back by 2 bases and J by 2 bases. Germline values: CDR1 SGHRS, CDR2 YFSETQ. CDR3 DNA sequence: TGCGCCAGCAGCTTAGAAGGGGGCACCCTCAGAACCTACGAGCAGTACTTC. This translates into CASSLEGGTLRTYEQYF.

The CDR3 DNA follows: TGTGCCAGCAGCCGGTACAGGGGTAGCGGGAGAGGGGGAGAGCAGTTCTTC. Translating it yields CASSRYRGSGRGGEQFF. The V and J genes are TRBV7-3 and TRBJ2-1; 9 nucleotides match TRBD2. The length of the CDR3 is 17 residues. From germline, CDR1 is SGHTA and CDR2 FQGTGA. With V trimmed by 5 bases and J by 10 bases, 18 bases remained unmatched.

J is TRBJ2-1 and V is TRBV24-1, with no clear D. This CDR3 region has 15 residues. CDR1 KGHDR and CDR2 SFDVKD come from the germline V gene. V lost 4 bases to trimming and J lost 5 bases, with 14 bases between them. The CDR3 DNA sequence: TGTGCCACCAGTGAGACCCCCTCTAGAAACAATGAGCAGTTCTTC. Its translation: CATSETPSRNNEQFF.